These 25 T cell receptor beta chains came from one sample sequenced in a study of regulatory T cells in long-lasting Graves disease. Regarding time point: newly diagnosed GD, antithyroid drugs for less than 3 months. From RNA extracted from PBMCs, the TCR library was made. Arm-PCR of CDR3 regions with iRepertoire HTBI primers generated TCR beta libraries. TCRdb re-called the multiplex PCR reads with MiXCR, one entry per CDR3 protein. The table shows fewer than 650,000 distinct CDR3 sequences, with about 16% occurring only once. These same data were also listed under a study on T cells in Graves' hyperthyroidism and ophthalmopathy.

Sample: peripheral blood mononuclear cells (PBMCs), taken at new diagnosis, from a patient treated with antithyroid drugs. The receptors derive from a man between 18 and 29 years old with Graves disease.

The rearrangement links TRBV20-1 to TRBJ2-1; a weak D match, TRBD2 (6 bases). Germline V gives CDR1 DFQATT, CDR2 SNEGSKA (reference sequence). Trimming shortened V by 3 bases and J by 2 bases, and 11 bases separated the two germline ends. CDR3 length: 14 residues. The DNA of the CDR3 is TGCAGTGCTAGGGCGGGATTCGCCTACAATGAGCAGTTCTTC. It encodes CSARAGFAYNEQFF.

This clonotype was observed many times. V and J are TRBV28 and TRBJ1-1, with D tentatively TRBD1 (6 bases). Trimming pared 3 bases from V and 1 base from J, leaving 15 bases between. This CDR3 contains 16 residues. In germline, CDR1 is MDHEN, CDR2 SYDVKM. The DNA for the CDR3 is TGTGCCAGCAGTTTTCGTCAGGGGCTCGAGAACACTGAAGCTTTCTTT. Translation gives CASSFRQGLENTEAFF.

This clonotype was seen repeatedly, ten times or more. The chain couples TRBV7-9 to TRBJ2-7; D is perhaps TRBD2 (7 bases). CDR1 is SEHNR, CDR2 FQNEAQ, per germline (reference sequence). The CDR3 has 15 residues. Deletions cut 5 bases from V and 6 bases from J, with 20 bases between. As DNA, the CDR3 is TGTGCCAGCAGCCGCGTGGGAGGGGGATCGAGCGAGCAGTACTTC. This encodes CASSRVGGGSSEQYF.

This clonotype was observed at least ten times. This chain links TRBV11-2 with TRBJ1-4; D is perhaps TRBD1 (5 bases). V was pared by 1 base and J by 3 bases, with 9 bases between. The length of the CDR3 is 15 residues. Germline CDR1 is SGHAT and CDR2 is FQNNGV. The CDR3 DNA sequence: TGTGCCAGCAGCTTAGTCAAGGGGCCTAATGAAAAACTGTTTTTT. Translation gives CASSLVKGPNEKLFF.

The chain uses TRBV28 and TRBJ2-7; 7 nucleotides line up with TRBD2. V trimming: 3 bases; J trimming: 6 bases; junction bases outside the gene matches: 8. Germline CDR1 and CDR2: MDHEN and SYDVKM. The CDR3 totals 14 residues. CDR3 region: CASSLLTSRVEQYF. The CDR3, as DNA: TGTGCCAGCAGTTTGTTGACTAGCCGGGTCGAGCAGTACTTC.

This clonotype was seen a handful of times. The chain combines TRBV18 with TRBJ1-2; possible D gene TRBD1, 5 bases. Trimming removed 3 bases at V and 12 bases at J, with 14 bases between. Germline V lookup: CDR1 KGHSH, CDR2 LQKENI. The CDR3 has 12 residues. The CDR3 DNA reads as TGTGCCAGCTCACCTGGAACAGGATACGACACCTTC. Protein: CASSPGTGYDTF. Supplemented by reference TRBV18 and TRBJ1-2, the full variable domain reads NAGVMQNPRHLVRRRGQEARLRCSPMKGHSHVYWYRQLPEEGLKFMVYLQKENIIDESGMPKERFSAEFPKEGPSILRIQQVVRGDSAAYFCASSPGTGYDTFGSGTRLTVV.

This clonotype was observed a few times. A much larger clone lies a single base off, so this may be a read error. The V and J genes are TRBV7-9 and TRBJ2-7; D uncertain. Germline lookup yields CDR1 SEHNR and CDR2 FQNEAQ (reference sequence). This CDR3 has 12 amino acids. CDR3 bases: TGTGCCAGCAGCTTAGGCACCTACAAGCAGTACTTC. Translated: CASSLGTYKQYF.

At least ten counts were recorded for this clonotype. This may come from a read error, since a much larger clone is one base off. The CDR3 reads CASSMSSYEQYF. The DNA of the CDR3 is TGTGCCAGCAGCATGAGCTCCTACGAGCAGTACTTC. This chain links TRBV13 with TRBJ2-7, with D unclear. CDR1 and CDR2 (germline): PRHDT, FYEKMQ (reference sequence). The CDR3 is made up of 12 amino acids. Deletions cut 5 bases from V and 0 bases from J, with 5 bases between.

V is TRBV29-1 and J is TRBJ1-3; D is unclear. The CDR3 runs to 12 residues. V lost 3 bases and J lost 3, with 6 bases in between. The V gene's germline CDR1 is SQVTM and CDR2 ANQGSEA. The CDR3 reads CSVDQGGNTIYF. The CDR3 DNA reads TGCAGCGTTGATCAAGGTGGAAACACCATATATTTT.

V gene TRBV19 combines with J gene TRBJ1-2; the D gene is possibly TRBD1 (5 bases). In germline, CDR1 is LNHDA, CDR2 SQIVND (reference sequence). CDR3 length: 16 amino acids. Trimming pared 4 bases from V and 0 bases from J, leaving 15 bases between. CDR3 DNA: TGTGCCAGTAGTACGAACCCAGGGCCCACTAACTATGGCTACACCTTC. Translating it yields CASSTNPGPTNYGYTF.

This clonotype appeared many times. The gene calls are TRBV12-3 or TRBV12-4 and TRBJ2-1; D is unclear. This CDR3 region has 16 residues. V lost 3 bases, J lost 0 bases, and 12 bases lay in between. The CDR3, as DNA: TGTGCCAGCAGTTTGCTGGGTACTTACTCCTACAATGAGCAGTTCTTC. Encoded protein: CASSLLGTYSYNEQFF.

This chain connects TRBV6-2 or TRBV6-3 to TRBJ2-1; D remains unclear. V was shortened by 10 bases and J by 7 bases, with 14 bases between the two germline ends. CDR1 MNHEY and CDR2 SVGEGT come from the germline V gene. The CDR3 covers 12 residues. This chain's CDR3 is CATSPTVNEQFF. CDR3 coding DNA: TGTGCCACCTCCCCGACTGTAAATGAGCAGTTCTTC.

This clonotype was counted at least ten times. This chain connects TRBV15 to TRBJ2-2; D unresolved. Germline assignment: CDR1 LNHNV and CDR2 YYDKDF (reference sequence). Trimming removed 2 bases at V and 1 base at J, with 5 bases between. This CDR3 is 14 amino acids long. The CDR3 sequence: CATSRSQNTGELFF. The CDR3 DNA follows: TGTGCCACCAGCAGAAGCCAGAACACCGGGGAGCTGTTTTTT.

This clonotype was counted ten times or more. This chain links TRBV12-3 or TRBV12-4 with TRBJ1-2, with TRBD1 as a possible D gene (6 bases). With 6 bases removed from V and 8 bases from J, the gap between germline ends came to 19 bases. The CDR3 length is 14 residues. The CDR3 DNA reads as TGTGCCAGCAGCCCCGGACAGCGAACGTTGGGCTACACCTTC. Translated, it gives CASSPGQRTLGYTF.

This clonotype was counted many times. V gene TRBV6-2 or TRBV6-3 combines with J gene TRBJ1-2; the D is unclear. This CDR3 comprises 12 residues. Trimming removed 5 bases at V and 8 bases at J, with 12 bases between. Germline values: CDR1 MNHEY, CDR2 SVGEGT. CDR3 DNA sequence: TGTGCCAGCAGTGATCCGGGCCCCGGCTACACCTTC. Protein sequence: CASSDPGPGYTF.

This clonotype was found many times. This rearrangement joins TRBV6-1 to TRBJ1-5, with D unresolved. Between the trimmed V and J ends, which lost 2 bases and 8 bases, there was a span of 10 bases. CDR3 length: 13 residues. Germline assignment: CDR1 MNHNS and CDR2 SASEGT. The CDR3 DNA reads as TGTGCCAGCAGTGAATACGCCGGGGAGCCCCAGCATTTT. This encodes CASSEYAGEPQHF.

There are many counts of this clonotype. V gene TRBV6-2 or TRBV6-3 combines with J gene TRBJ2-2; 11 nucleotides agree with TRBD2. The germline V gene encodes CDR1 MNHEY and CDR2 SVGEGT. This CDR3 region has 17 residues. V dropped 0 bases and J dropped 0; count of bases not matched to a gene: 0. The chain's CDR3 is CASSYSGLAANTGELFF. The DNA for the CDR3 is TGTGCCAGCAGTTACTCGGGACTAGCGGCGAACACCGGGGAGCTGTTTTTT.

There are a few counts of this clonotype. The gene calls are TRBV7-9 and TRBJ2-3, with D maybe TRBD1 (6 bases). Germline CDR1 SEHNR, CDR2 FQNEAQ (reference sequence). Trimming pared 7 bases from V and 0 bases from J, leaving 14 bases between. The CDR3 loop spans 15 amino acids. The CDR3 sequence is CASTQGSGSTDTQYF. The CDR3, as DNA: TGTGCCAGCACCCAGGGGTCCGGGAGCACAGATACGCAGTATTTT. Variable domain in full (rest from reference TRBV7-9 and TRBJ2-3): DTGVSQNPRHKITKRGQNVTFRCDPISEHNRLYWYRQTLGQGPEFLTYFQNEAQLEKSRLLSDRFSAERPKGSFSTLEIQRTEQGDSAMYLCASTQGSGSTDTQYFGPGTRLTVL.

In this sample, this clonotype turned up many times. This chain links TRBV20-1 with TRBJ1-1, with TRBD1 as a possible D gene (6 bases). This CDR3 has 13 residues. The germline V gene has CDR1 DFQATT and CDR2 SNEGSKA (reference sequence). Trimming took 2 bases from V and 2 from J, leaving 9 bases between them. The chain's CDR3 is CSARRDTNTEAFF. As DNA, the CDR3 is TGCAGTGCTAGACGGGACACCAACACTGAAGCTTTCTTT.

This clonotype was detected many times. The chain recombines TRBV9 with TRBJ2-3; possible D gene TRBD2, 6 bases. V lost 6 bases to trimming and J lost 4 bases, with 15 bases between them. This CDR3 spans 14 amino acids. From germline, CDR1 is SGDLS and CDR2 YYNGEE. The CDR3 DNA reads TGTGCCAGCACTCGGGAACTAGCAGCAGATACGCAGTATTTT. Translation: CASTRELAADTQYF.

This clonotype was picked up many times. This chain links TRBV28 with TRBJ2-7; D unclear. CDR1 and CDR2 from the germline V gene are MDHEN and SYDVKM. This CDR3 is 13 amino acids long. Trimming cost V 2 bases and J 3 bases, with 8 bases left between them. This CDR3 is CASSLRRNYEQYF. CDR3 nucleotide sequence: TGTGCCAGCAGTTTACGGCGGAACTACGAGCAGTACTTC.

This clonotype was counted at least ten times. V and J are TRBV12-3 or TRBV12-4 and TRBJ2-3; the D is unclear. The CDR3 sequence is 13 residues long. V shed 8 bases and J shed 0 bases, with 9 bases lying between them. The CDR3 DNA follows: TGTGCCAGCCAGGTCGGCAGCACAGATACGCAGTATTTT. Encoded protein: CASQVGSTDTQYF.

Comment on this clonotype: A read error may account for a junction end that differs from germline. The V gene is TRBV12-3 or TRBV12-4, the J gene TRBJ1-6; 7 positions match TRBD1. The CDR3 totals 14 residues. CDR3 sequence: CTSTKGTGVSPLHF. CDR3 in DNA: TGTACCAGCACCAAAGGAACAGGGGTCTCACCCCTCCACTTT.

The chain has TRBV4-1 and TRBJ2-7, with D perhaps TRBD2 (6 bases). CDR3 size: 17 residues. Germline V gene data show CDR1 as MGHRA and CDR2 as YSYEKL. Trimming removed 0 bases at V and 2 bases at J, with 17 bases between. CDR3 nucleotides: TGCGCCAGCAGCCAAGAGGGGTTGCCGGGAGTACCCTACGAGCAGTACTTC. Translating it yields CASSQEGLPGVPYEQYF.

CDR3 DNA sequence: TGTGCCAGCAGCCAACAGATGGGCGGGGAGCTGTTTTTT. This gives the protein CASSQQMGGELFF. The chain recombines TRBV7-2 with TRBJ2-2; no clear D gene. Per the germline V gene, CDR1 is SGHTA and CDR2 is FQGNSA. The germline V and J ends were trimmed by 5 bases and 7 bases, with 11 bases remaining between them. The CDR3 is made up of 13 amino acids.